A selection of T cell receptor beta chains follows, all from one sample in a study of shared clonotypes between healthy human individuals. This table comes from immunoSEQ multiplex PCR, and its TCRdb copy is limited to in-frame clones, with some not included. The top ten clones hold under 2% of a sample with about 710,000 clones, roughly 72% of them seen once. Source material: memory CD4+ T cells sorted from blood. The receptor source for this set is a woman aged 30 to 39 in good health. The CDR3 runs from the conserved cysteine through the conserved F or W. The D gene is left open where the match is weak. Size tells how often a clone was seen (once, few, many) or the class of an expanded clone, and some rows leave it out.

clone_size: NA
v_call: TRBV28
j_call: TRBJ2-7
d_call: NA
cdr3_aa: CASSQPRLRPEQYF
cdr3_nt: TGTGCCAGCAGTCAACCCCGGCTGCGGCCCGAGCAGTACTTC

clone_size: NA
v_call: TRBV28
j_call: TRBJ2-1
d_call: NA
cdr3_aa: CASKTNSYNEQFF
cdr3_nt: TGTGCCAGCAAAACCAACAGCTACAATGAGCAGTTCTTC

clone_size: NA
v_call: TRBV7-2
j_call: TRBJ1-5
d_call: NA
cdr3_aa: CASSLVAGPQPQHF
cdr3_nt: TGTGCCAGCAGCTTAGTGGCGGGGCCCCAGCCCCAGCATTTT

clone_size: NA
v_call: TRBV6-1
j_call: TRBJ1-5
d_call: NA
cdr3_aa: CASSEALPGYQPQHF
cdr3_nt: TGTGCCAGCAGTGAAGCGCTTCCCGGGTATCAGCCCCAGCATTTT

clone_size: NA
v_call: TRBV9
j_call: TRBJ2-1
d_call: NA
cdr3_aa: CASSVAAGRGNEQFF
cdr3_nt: TGTGCCAGCAGCGTAGCTGCGGGCCGGGGGAATGAGCAGTTCTTC

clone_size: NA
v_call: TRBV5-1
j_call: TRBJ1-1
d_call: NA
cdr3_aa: CASSLVPGLNTEAFF
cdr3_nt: TGCGCCAGCAGCTTGGTTCCGGGGTTGAACACTGAAGCTTTCTTT

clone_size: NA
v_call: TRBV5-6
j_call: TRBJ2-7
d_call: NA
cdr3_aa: CASSPFDSPYEQYF
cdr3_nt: TGTGCCAGCAGCCCTTTTGACAGCCCCTACGAGCAGTACTTC

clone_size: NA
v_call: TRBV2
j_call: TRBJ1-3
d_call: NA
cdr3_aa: CASTGHLASGNTIYF
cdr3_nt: TGTGCCAGCACCGGACACTTGGCCTCTGGAAACACCATATATTTT

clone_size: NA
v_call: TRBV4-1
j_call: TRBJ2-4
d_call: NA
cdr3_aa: CASSHSGSDIQYF
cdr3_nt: TGCGCCAGCAGCCATTCCGGGTCGGACATTCAGTACTTC

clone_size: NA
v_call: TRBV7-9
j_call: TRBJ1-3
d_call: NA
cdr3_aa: CASSLAVTVSGNTIYF
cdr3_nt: TGTGCCAGCAGCTTAGCTGTAACGGTCTCTGGAAACACCATATATTTT

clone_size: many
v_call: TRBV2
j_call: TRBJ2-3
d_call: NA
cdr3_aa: CASSEGGRVTDTQYF
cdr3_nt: TGTGCCAGCAGTGAAGGCGGTAGGGTCACAGATACGCAGTATTTT

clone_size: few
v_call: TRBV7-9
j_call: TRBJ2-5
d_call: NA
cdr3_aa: CASSPGAETQYF
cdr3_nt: TGTGCCAGCAGCCCCGGGGCAGAGACCCAGTACTTC

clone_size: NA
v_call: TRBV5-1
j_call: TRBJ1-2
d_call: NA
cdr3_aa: CASSLADGGWLHHGYTF
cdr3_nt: TGCGCCAGCAGCTTGGCGGACGGGGGTTGGCTTCATCATGGCTACACCTTC

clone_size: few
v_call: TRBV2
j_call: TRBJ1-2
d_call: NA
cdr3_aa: CASSEALRGRGDGYTF
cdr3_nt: TGTGCCAGCAGTGAAGCGCTTCGGGGCAGGGGAGATGGCTACACCTTC

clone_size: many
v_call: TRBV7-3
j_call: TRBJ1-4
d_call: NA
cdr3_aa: CASSSPRGDGFTVFF
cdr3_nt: TGTGCCAGCAGCAGCCCGCGGGGGGATGGCTTTACTGTTTTTTTT

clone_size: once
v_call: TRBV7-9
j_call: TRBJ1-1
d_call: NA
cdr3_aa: CASSLTGPFEAFF
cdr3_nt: TGTGCCAGCAGCTTAACGGGACCGTTTGAAGCTTTCTTT

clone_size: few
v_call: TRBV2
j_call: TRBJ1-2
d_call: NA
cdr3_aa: CASSEGRQGYGYTF
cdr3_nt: TGTGCCAGCAGTGAAGGCCGCCAGGGCTATGGCTACACCTTC

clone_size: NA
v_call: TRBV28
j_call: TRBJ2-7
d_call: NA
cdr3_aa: CASSLQREQYF
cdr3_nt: TGTGCCAGCAGTCTCCAGCGCGAGCAGTACTTC

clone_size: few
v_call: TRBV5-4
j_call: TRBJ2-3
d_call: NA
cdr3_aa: CASSISEATDTQYF
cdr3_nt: TGTGCCAGCAGTATTAGCGAAGCCACAGATACGCAGTATTTT

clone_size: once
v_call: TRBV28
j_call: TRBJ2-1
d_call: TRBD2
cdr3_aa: CASSLPLAGGPHEQFF
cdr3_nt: TGTGCCAGCAGTTTACCCCTCGCGGGAGGGCCTCATGAGCAGTTCTTC

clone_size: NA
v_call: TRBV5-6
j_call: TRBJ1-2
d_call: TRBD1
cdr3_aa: CASSLGQDRYGYTF
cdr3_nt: TGTGCCAGCAGCTTAGGACAGGACCGCTATGGCTACACCTTC

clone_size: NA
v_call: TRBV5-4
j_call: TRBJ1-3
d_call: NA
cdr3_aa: CASSLGGTGNTIYF
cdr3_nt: TGTGCCAGCAGCTTGGGGGGCACCGGAAACACCATATATTTT

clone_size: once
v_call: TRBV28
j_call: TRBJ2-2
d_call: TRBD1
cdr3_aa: CASRERQGGTGELFF
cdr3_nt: TGTGCCAGCAGGGAGAGACAGGGGGGAACCGGGGAGCTGTTTTTT

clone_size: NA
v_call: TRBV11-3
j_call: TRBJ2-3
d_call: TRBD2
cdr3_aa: CASSRRTSGDTDTQYF
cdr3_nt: TGTGCCAGCAGCCGACGGACTAGCGGGGACACAGATACGCAGTATTTT

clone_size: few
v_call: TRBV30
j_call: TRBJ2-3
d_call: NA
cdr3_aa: CAWSGGVAGTQYF
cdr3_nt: TGTGCCTGGAGTGGGGGGGTCGCAGGTACGCAGTATTTT

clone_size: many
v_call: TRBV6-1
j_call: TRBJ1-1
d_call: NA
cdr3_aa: CASSADRSLEAFF
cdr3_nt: TGTGCCAGCAGTGCCGACAGAAGTTTAGAAGCTTTCTTT

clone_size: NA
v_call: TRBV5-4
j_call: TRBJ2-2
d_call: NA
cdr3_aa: CASSLVRGTNTGELFF
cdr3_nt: TGTGCCAGCAGCTTGGTCCGCGGGACGAACACCGGGGAGCTGTTTTTT

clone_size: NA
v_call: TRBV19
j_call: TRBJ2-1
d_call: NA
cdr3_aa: CASSGNRDGAGVF
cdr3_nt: TGTGCCAGTAGTGGAAACAGGGATGGGGCCGGGGTCTTC

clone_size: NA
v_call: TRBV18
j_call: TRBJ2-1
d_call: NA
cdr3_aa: CASSPATNEQFF
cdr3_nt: TGTGCCAGCTCACCGGCGACCAATGAGCAGTTCTTC

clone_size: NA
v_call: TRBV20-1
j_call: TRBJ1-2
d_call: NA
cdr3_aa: CSAPAGVDYTF
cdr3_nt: TGCAGTGCTCCCGCCGGGGTGGACTACACCTTC

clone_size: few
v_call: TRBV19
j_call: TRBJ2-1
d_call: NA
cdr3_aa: CASKERAYNEQFF
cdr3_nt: TGTGCCAGTAAGGAGAGGGCTTACAATGAGCAGTTCTTC

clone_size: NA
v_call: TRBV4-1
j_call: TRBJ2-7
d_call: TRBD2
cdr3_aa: CASSRAGAGGYEQYF
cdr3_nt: TGCGCCAGCAGCCGGGCCGGCGCGGGAGGATACGAGCAGTACTTC

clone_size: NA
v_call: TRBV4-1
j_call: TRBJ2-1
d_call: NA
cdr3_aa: CASSQPLRGSYNEQFF
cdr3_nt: TGCGCCAGCAGCCAACCCCTCCGAGGCTCCTACAATGAGCAGTTCTTC

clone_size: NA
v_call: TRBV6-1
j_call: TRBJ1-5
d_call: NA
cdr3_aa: CASSERGQRRQPQHF
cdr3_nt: TGTGCCAGCAGTGAAAGAGGACAAAGAAGGCAGCCCCAGCATTTT

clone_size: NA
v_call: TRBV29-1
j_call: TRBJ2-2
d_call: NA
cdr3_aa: CSVEGVPNTGELFF
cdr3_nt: TGCAGCGTTGAAGGGGTACCGAACACCGGGGAGCTGTTTTTT

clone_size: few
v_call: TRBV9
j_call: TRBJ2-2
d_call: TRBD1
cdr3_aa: CASSGYRGDTGELFF
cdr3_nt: TGTGCCAGCAGCGGGTACAGGGGAGACACCGGGGAGCTGTTTTTT

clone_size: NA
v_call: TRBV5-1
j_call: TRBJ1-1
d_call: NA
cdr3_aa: CASSYGAEGTEAFF
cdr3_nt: TGCGCCAGCAGTTACGGGGCGGAGGGCACTGAAGCTTTCTTT

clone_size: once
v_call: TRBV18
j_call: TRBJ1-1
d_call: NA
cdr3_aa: CASSPASPGSALNTEAFF
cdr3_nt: TGTGCCAGCTCACCAGCGTCGCCAGGAAGTGCCCTGAACACTGAAGCTTTCTTT

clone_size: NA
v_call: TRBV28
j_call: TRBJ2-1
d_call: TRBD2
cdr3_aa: CASRIPSGLSYNEQFF
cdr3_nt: TGTGCCAGCAGGATTCCTAGCGGTTTGTCCTACAATGAGCAGTTCTTC

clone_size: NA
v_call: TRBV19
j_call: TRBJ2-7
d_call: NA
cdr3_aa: CASSTSSSYEQYF
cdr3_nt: TGTGCCAGTAGTACCTCCTCTAGCTACGAGCAGTACTTC

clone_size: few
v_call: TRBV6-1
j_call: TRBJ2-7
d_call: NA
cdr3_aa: CATYQTGLSYEQYF
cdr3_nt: TGTGCCACATACCAGACAGGACTCTCCTACGAGCAGTACTTC

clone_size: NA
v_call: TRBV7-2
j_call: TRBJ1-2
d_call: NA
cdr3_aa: CASSLAGTGGYTF
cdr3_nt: TGTGCCAGCAGCTTGGCGGGGACCGGAGGCTACACCTTC

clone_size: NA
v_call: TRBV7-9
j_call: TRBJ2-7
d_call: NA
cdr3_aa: CASSSDLISSYEQYF
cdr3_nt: TGTGCCAGCAGCTCAGACCTAATTAGCTCCTACGAGCAGTACTTC

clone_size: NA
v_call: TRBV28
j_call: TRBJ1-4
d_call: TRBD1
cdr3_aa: CASSPLVRGRPNEKLFF
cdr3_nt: TGTGCCAGCAGTCCCCTCGTAAGGGGGCGACCTAATGAAAAACTGTTTTTT

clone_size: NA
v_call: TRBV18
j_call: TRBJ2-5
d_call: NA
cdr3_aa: CASSPEETQYF
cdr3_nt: TGTGCCAGCTCACCGGAAGAGACCCAGTACTTC

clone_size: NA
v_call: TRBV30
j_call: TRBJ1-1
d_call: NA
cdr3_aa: CAWSTENTEAFF
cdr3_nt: TGTGCCTGGAGTACCGAGAACACTGAAGCTTTCTTT

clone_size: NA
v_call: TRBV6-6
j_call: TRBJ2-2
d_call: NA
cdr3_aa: CASSYSPANTGELFF
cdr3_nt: TGTGCCAGCAGTTACTCCCCTGCGAACACCGGGGAGCTGTTTTTT

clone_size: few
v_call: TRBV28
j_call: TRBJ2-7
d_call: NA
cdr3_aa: CASSLLGGPYEQYF
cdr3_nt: TGTGCCAGCAGTTTGTTGGGGGGGCCCTACGAGCAGTACTTC